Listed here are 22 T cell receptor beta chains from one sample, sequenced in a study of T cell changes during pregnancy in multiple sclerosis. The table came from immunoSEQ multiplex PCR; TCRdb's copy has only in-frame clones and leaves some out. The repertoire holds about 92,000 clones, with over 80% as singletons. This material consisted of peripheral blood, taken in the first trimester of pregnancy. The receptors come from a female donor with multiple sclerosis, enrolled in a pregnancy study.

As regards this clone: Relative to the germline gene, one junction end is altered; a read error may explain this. CDR3 DNA sequence: TGTGCCAGCAGTGAAAATCTCGAGAGGCGGTCCTCTAATTCACCCCTCCACTTT. Residues: CASSENLERRSSNSPLHF. V is TRBV6-1 and J is TRBJ1-6; D is unclear. This CDR3 contains 18 residues. The V gene's germline CDR1 is MNHNS and CDR2 SASEGT.

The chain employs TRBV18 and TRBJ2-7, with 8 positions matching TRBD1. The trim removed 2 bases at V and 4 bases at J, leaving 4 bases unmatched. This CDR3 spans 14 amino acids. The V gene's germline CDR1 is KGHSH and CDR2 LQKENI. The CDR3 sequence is CASSPWTGIYEQYF. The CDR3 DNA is TGTGCCAGCTCACCATGGACAGGGATATACGAGCAGTACTTC.

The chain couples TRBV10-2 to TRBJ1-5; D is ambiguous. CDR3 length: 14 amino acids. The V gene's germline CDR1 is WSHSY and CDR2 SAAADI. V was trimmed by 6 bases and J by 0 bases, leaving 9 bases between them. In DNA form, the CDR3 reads TGCGCCAGCAGCACGGTCGATAGCAATCAGCCCCAGCATTTT. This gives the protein CASSTVDSNQPQHF.

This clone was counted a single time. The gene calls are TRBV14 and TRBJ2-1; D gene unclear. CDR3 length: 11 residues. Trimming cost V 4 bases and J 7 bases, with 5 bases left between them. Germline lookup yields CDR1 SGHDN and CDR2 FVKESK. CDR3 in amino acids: CASSLLNEQFF. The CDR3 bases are TGTGCCAGCAGCCTCCTGAATGAGCAGTTCTTC.

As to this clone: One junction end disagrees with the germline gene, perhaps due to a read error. This CDR3 is CASNGRGGASSNEQFF. CDR3 coding DNA: TGTGCCAGCAACGGACGCGGGGGGGCGTCCTCCAATGAGCAGTTCTTC. The chain has TRBV7-2 and TRBJ2-1; 9 positions agree with TRBD2. CDR3 size: 16 residues. Germline CDR1 is SGHTA and CDR2 is FQGNSA.

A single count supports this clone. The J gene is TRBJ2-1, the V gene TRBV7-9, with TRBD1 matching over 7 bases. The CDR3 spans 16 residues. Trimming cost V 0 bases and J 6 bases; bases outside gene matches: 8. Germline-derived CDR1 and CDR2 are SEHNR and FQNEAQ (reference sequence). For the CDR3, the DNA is TGTGCCAGCAGCTTAGCTTTGACAGGGACGGTCAATGAGCAGTTCTTC. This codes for CASSLALTGTVNEQFF.

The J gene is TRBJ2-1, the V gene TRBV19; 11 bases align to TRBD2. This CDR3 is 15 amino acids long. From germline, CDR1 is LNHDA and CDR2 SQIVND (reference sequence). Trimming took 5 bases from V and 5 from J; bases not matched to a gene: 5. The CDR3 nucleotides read TGTGCCAGTAGTGCTAGCGGGGGGCCCCACAATGAGCAGTTCTTC. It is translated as CASSASGGPHNEQFF.

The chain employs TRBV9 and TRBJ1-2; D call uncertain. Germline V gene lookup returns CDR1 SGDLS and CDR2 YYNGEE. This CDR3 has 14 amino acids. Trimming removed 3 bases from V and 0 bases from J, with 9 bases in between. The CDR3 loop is CASSETAANYGYTF. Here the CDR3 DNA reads TGTGCCAGCAGCGAAACAGCAGCTAACTATGGCTACACCTTC.

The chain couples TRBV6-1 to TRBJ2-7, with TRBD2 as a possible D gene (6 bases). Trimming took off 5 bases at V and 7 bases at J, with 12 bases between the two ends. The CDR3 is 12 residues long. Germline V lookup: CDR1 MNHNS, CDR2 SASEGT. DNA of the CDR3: TGTGCCAGCAGTCTGGGTGCGGGGGAGCAGTACTTC. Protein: CASSLGAGEQYF.

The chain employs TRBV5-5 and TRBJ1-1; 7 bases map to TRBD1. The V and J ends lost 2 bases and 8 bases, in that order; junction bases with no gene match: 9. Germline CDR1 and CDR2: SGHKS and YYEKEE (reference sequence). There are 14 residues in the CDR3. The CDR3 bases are TGTGCCAGCAGCTTCGCAGACAGGGTAGTCGAAGCTTTCTTT. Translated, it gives CASSFADRVVEAFF.

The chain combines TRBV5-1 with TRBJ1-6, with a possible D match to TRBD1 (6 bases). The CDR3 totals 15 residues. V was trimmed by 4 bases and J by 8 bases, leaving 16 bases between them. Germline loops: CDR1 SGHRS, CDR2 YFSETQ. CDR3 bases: TGCGCCAGCAGCCGAGGACAGTTCGGGGATTCACCCCTCCACTTT. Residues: CASSRGQFGDSPLHF.

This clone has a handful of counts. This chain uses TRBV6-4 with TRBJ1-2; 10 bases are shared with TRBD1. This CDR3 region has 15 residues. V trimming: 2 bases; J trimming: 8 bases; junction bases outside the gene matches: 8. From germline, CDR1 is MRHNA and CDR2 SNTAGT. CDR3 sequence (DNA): TGTGCCAGCAGTGACACCGGACAGGGGGTCGGAGGCTACACCTTC. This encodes CASSDTGQGVGGYTF.

The CDR3 protein is CASSNVLGAYEQYF. CDR3 nucleotides: TGTGCCAGCAGCAACGTACTCGGGGCCTACGAGCAGTACTTC. The rearrangement uses TRBV21-1 and TRBJ2-7; TRBD2 is the table's D call, not checked against the DNA. TRBV21-1 corresponds to a pseudogene. The CDR3 is made up of 14 amino acids.

CDR3 DNA sequence: TGTGCCAGCAGCCGAGACGGGACTAGCGGCTACAATGAGCAGTTCTTC. Protein: CASSRDGTSGYNEQFF. The gene calls are TRBV4-2 and TRBJ2-1, with 11 bases aligning to TRBD2. CDR1 and CDR2 from the germline V gene are LGHNA and YNFKEQ. V shed 4 bases, J shed 3 bases, and the junction held 5 bases outside the gene matches. CDR3 length: 16 amino acids.

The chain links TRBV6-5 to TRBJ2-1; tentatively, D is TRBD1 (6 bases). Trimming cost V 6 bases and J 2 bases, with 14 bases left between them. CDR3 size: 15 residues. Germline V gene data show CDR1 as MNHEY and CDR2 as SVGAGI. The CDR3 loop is CASRQQGTPYNEQFF. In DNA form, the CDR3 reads TGTGCCAGCAGACAACAGGGAACCCCCTACAATGAGCAGTTCTTC.

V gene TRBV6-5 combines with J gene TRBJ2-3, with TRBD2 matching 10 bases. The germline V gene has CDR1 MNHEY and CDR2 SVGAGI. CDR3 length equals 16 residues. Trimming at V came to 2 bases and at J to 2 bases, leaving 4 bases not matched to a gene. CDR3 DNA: TGTGCCAGCAGTTACCTTAGCGGGGGGCCCACAGATACGCAGTATTTT. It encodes CASSYLSGGPTDTQYF.

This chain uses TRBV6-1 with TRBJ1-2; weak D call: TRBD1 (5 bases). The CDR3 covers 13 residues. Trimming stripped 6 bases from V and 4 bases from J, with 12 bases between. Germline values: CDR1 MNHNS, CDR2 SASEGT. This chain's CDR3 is CASSYGHLYGYTF. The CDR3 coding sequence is TGTGCCAGCAGCTACGGACACCTCTATGGCTACACCTTC.

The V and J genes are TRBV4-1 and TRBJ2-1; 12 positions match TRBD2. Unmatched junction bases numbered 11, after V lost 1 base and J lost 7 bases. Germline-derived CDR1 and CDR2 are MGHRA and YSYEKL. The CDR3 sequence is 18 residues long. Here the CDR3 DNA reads TGCGCCAGCAGCCAAGGCCTAGCGGGGGGGCCCTCGGAGAATGAGCAGTTCTTC. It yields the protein CASSQGLAGGPSENEQFF.

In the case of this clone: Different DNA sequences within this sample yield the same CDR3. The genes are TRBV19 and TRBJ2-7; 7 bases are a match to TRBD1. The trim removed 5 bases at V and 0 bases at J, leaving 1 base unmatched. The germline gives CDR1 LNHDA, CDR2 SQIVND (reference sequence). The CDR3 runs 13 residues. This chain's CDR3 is CASSRDSSYEQYF. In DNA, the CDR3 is TGTGCCAGTAGTCGGGACAGCTCCTACGAGCAGTACTTC.

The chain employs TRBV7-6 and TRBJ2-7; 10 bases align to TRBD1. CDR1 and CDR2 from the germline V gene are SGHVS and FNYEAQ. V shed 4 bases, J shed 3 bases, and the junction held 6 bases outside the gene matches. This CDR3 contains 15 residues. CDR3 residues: CASSSGQGFNYEQYF. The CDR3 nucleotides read TGTGCCAGCAGCTCGGGACAGGGGTTCAACTACGAGCAGTACTTC.

CDR3 region: CASSYGGGGTQYF. The DNA of the CDR3 is TGTGCCAGCAGTTATGGGGGAGGGGGGACCCAGTACTTC. The chain has TRBV27 and TRBJ2-5; perhaps TRBD2 as D (7 bases). Trimming removed 4 bases from V and 7 bases from J, with 13 bases in between. The germline CDR1 and CDR2 sequences are MNHEY and SMNVEV (reference sequence). There are 13 residues in the CDR3.

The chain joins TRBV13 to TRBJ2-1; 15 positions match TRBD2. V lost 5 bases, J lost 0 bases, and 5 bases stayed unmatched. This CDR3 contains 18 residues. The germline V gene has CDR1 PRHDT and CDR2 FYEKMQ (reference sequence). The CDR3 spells CASSRTSGGGFSYNEQFF. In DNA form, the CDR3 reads TGTGCCAGCAGCCGGACTAGCGGGGGGGGTTTCTCCTACAATGAGCAGTTCTTC.